Following are 15 T cell receptor beta chains from one sample sequenced in a study of glioma-infiltrating T cells after dendritic cell vaccination. Clones were sequenced by immunoSEQ multiplex PCR, and TCRdb holds only the in-frame ones, with some missing. Among about 67,000 clones listed, roughly 79% were seen once. The sample was blood, taken before dendritic cell vaccination. The receptor set was obtained from a human donor with glioblastoma.

J is TRBJ2-3 and V is TRBV25-1; TRBD2 agrees at 10 bases. CDR1 is MGHDK, CDR2 SYGVNS, per germline. This CDR3 contains 16 residues. J gave up 2 bases and V 2 bases, and 4 bases lay outside the gene matches. CDR3 sequence: CASSEVAGGLTDTQYF. Here the CDR3 DNA reads TGTGCCAGCAGTGAAGTAGCGGGGGGACTCACAGATACGCAGTATTTT.

The V call is TRBV11-3, the J call TRBJ1-1; weak D call: TRBD1 (5 bases). This CDR3 contains 13 residues. V was clipped by 5 bases and J by 6 bases, with 13 bases between them. Germline assignment: CDR1 SGHNT and CDR2 YENEEA. In nucleotides, the CDR3 is TGTGCCAGCAGCGCCCGACAGACGGCTGAAGCTTTCTTT. This codes for CASSARQTAEAFF. The variable domain in full, completed from reference TRBV11-3 and TRBJ1-1, reads EAGVVQSPRYKIIEKKQPVAFWCNPISGHNTLYWYLQNLGQGPELLIRYENEEAVDDSQLPKDRFSAERLKGVDSTLKIQPAELGDSAVYLCASSARQTAEAFFGQGTRLTVV.

The rearrangement links TRBV5-1 to TRBJ2-2, with D uncertain. The V gene's germline CDR1 is SGHRS and CDR2 YFSETQ. Trimming pared 2 bases from V and 5 bases from J, leaving 10 bases between. This CDR3 comprises 14 residues. CDR3 in amino acids: CASSFIVQTGELFF. The CDR3 DNA reads TGCGCCAGCAGCTTTATAGTGCAAACCGGGGAGCTGTTTTTT.

This chain links TRBV4-2 with TRBJ2-7, with D perhaps TRBD2 (5 bases). Trimming cost V 4 bases and J 6 bases, with 13 bases left between them. This CDR3 is built from 13 residues. Germline assignment: CDR1 LGHNA and CDR2 YNFKEQ. In nucleotides, the CDR3 is TGTGCCAGCAGCCCGGTCCCAGCGGTCGAGCAGTACTTC. Its translation is CASSPVPAVEQYF.

CDR3 residues: CASSSGGRVQETQYF. In nucleotides, the CDR3 is TGCGCCAGCAGCTCGGGGGGACGGGTCCAAGAGACCCAGTACTTC. The chain employs TRBV5-1 and TRBJ2-5; 7 bases fit TRBD2. Germline V lookup: CDR1 SGHRS, CDR2 YFSETQ. The trim removed 3 bases at V and 1 base at J, leaving 6 bases unmatched. The CDR3 has 15 amino acids.

The gene calls are TRBV5-1 and TRBJ1-1, with 7 nucleotides matching TRBD1. Per germline, CDR1 SGHRS and CDR2 YFSETQ. This CDR3 has 15 amino acids. J gave up 1 base and V 3 bases, and 6 bases lay outside the gene matches. As DNA, the CDR3 is TGCGCCAGCAGCTGGGATTACAGGGGGAACACTGAAGCTTTCTTT. Translating gives CASSWDYRGNTEAFF.

The CDR3 sequence: CASRIQGAMDTEAFF. For the CDR3, the DNA is TGTGCCAGTAGGATACAGGGGGCGATGGACACTGAAGCTTTCTTT. The genes are TRBV19 and TRBJ1-1, with 9 bases identical to TRBD1. The V gene end was trimmed by 6 bases and the J gene end by 3 bases; junction bases not matched to a gene: 8. CDR3 length equals 15 residues. Germline loops: CDR1 LNHDA, CDR2 SQIVND (reference sequence).

The V gene is TRBV6-5, the J gene TRBJ1-4, with D perhaps TRBD1 (6 bases). Germline CDR1 and CDR2: MNHEY and SVGAGI. The CDR3 length is 15 residues. V shed 6 bases and J shed 6 bases, with 17 bases lying between them. This CDR3 is CASRAVAKGDEKLFF. The CDR3 DNA reads as TGTGCCAGCAGGGCCGTCGCTAAGGGGGATGAAAAACTGTTTTTT.

The chain uses TRBV5-1 and TRBJ2-3, with TRBD1 matching 10 bases. Per germline, CDR1 SGHRS and CDR2 YFSETQ. This CDR3 region has 14 residues. V dropped 6 bases and J dropped 5; count of bases not matched to a gene: 6. CDR3 region: CASNPGTGEDTQYF. The CDR3 coding sequence is TGCGCCAGCAACCCCGGGACAGGGGAAGATACGCAGTATTTT.

In this sample, this clone turned up a few times. V is TRBV6-4 and J is TRBJ2-3, with TRBD2 matching over 14 bases. Germline CDR1 MRHNA, CDR2 SNTAGT. V lost 2 bases to trimming and J lost 5 bases; unmatched junction nucleotides: 0. This CDR3 region has 15 residues. CDR3 bases: TGTGCCAGCAGTGACGGGACTAGCGGGGGAGATACGCAGTATTTT. Amino acid sequence: CASSDGTSGGDTQYF.

This clone has just one count. V gene TRBV7-2 combines with J gene TRBJ1-5; D call uncertain. V was trimmed by 5 bases and J by 5 bases, leaving 10 bases between them. This CDR3 is built from 13 residues. Germline V lookup: CDR1 SGHTA, CDR2 FQGNSA. CDR3 region: CASSPSLYQPQHF. The CDR3 DNA sequence: TGTGCCAGCAGCCCTTCTCTTTATCAGCCCCAGCATTTT.

DNA of the CDR3: TGCGCCAGCAGCCAAGCCAGCAGGGGCAGAGAAAATGAGCAGTTCTTC. Translated: CASSQASRGRENEQFF. V and J are TRBV4-3 and TRBJ2-1; possibly TRBD1 for D (6 bases). V was shortened by 1 base and J by 7 bases, with 17 bases between the two germline ends. This CDR3 spans 16 amino acids. The germline CDR1 and CDR2 sequences are LGHNA and YSLEER.

The chain joins TRBV2 to TRBJ1-2; D unclear. CDR1 is SNHLY and CDR2 is FYNNEI in the germline V gene. The CDR3 loop spans 16 amino acids. The V end lost 6 bases, the J end lost 2 bases, and 19 bases lay between the germline ends. The CDR3 loop is CASRRGQRQHNYGYTF. The CDR3 nucleotides are TGTGCCAGCAGACGCGGGCAGCGGCAGCACAACTATGGCTACACCTTC.

The rearrangement uses TRBV7-2 and TRBJ2-5, with 7 positions matching TRBD1. CDR1 and CDR2 from the germline V gene are SGHTA and FQGNSA. The trim removed 5 bases at V and 1 base at J, leaving 4 bases unmatched. This CDR3 contains 14 residues. CDR3 sequence: CASSVTGLQETQYF. The DNA of the CDR3 is TGTGCCAGCAGCGTGACAGGGCTCCAAGAGACCCAGTACTTC.

This chain joins TRBV5-8 and TRBJ1-2; D is undetermined. The CDR3 covers 16 residues. Germline-derived CDR1 and CDR2 are SGHTS and YDEGEE. The V end lost 0 bases, the J end lost 4 bases, and 16 bases lay between the germline ends. The CDR3 protein is CASSLVSRRGSYGYTF. CDR3 nucleotides: TGTGCCAGCAGCTTGGTCTCGAGGCGGGGTAGCTATGGCTACACCTTC.